A single sample is the source of the 20 T cell receptor beta chains below, sequenced in a study of cytomegalovirus exposure and HLA in healthy donors. Data came from immunoSEQ multiplex PCR; TCRdb stores just in-frame clones and leaves some out. The sample has 150,000 to 180,000 clones, about 82% seen once. Sequenced: PBMCs. These receptor sequences come from a human donor in good health.

The genes are TRBV15 and TRBJ1-1; 7 bases map to TRBD1. CDR1 is LNHNV, CDR2 YYDKDF, per germline (reference sequence). CDR3 size: 15 residues. V shed 0 bases and J 5 bases; nucleotides not matched to a gene: 6. The CDR3 nucleotides read TGTGCCACCAGCAGAGAAGGGGGCCTGATTACTGAAGCTTTCTTT. Translation: CATSREGGLITEAFF.

The chain is built from TRBV7-2 and TRBJ1-6; possibly TRBD1 for D (5 bases). Trimming cost V 1 base and J 6 bases, with 13 bases left between them. In germline, CDR1 is SGHTA, CDR2 FQGNSA. CDR3 length: 16 residues. CDR3 nucleotides: TGTGCCAGCAGCTTAGAAATGGGGCCGGTTAATTCACCCCTCCACTTT. Its protein is CASSLEMGPVNSPLHF.

The V call is TRBV5-1, the J call TRBJ1-3; unclear D gene. Trimming left V 4 bases short and J 2 bases short, with 10 bases between. This CDR3 is built from 14 residues. Germline values: CDR1 SGHRS, CDR2 YFSETQ. In DNA, the CDR3 is TGCGCCAGCAGCCAGGATCGGACTGGAAACACCATATATTTT. Amino acid sequence: CASSQDRTGNTIYF.

This clone has only one observation. This chain connects TRBV30 to TRBJ2-7; D ambiguous. Deletions cut 0 bases from V and 3 bases from J, with 15 bases between. The CDR3 has 15 amino acids. Germline V CDR1 and CDR2: GTSNPN, SVGIG (reference sequence). The CDR3 loop reads CAWSVGRVLSYEQYF. CDR3 sequence (DNA): TGTGCCTGGAGTGTGGGCAGAGTACTTAGCTACGAGCAGTACTTC.

This chain uses TRBV9 with TRBJ1-4, with TRBD1 identical over 9 bases. V was clipped by 4 bases and J by 0 bases; unmatched bases: 4. Germline-derived CDR1 and CDR2 are SGDLS and YYNGEE. There are 16 residues in the CDR3. CDR3 region: CASSPGQGTTNEKLFF. The CDR3 region has the DNA TGTGCCAGCAGCCCTGGACAGGGGACAACTAATGAAAAACTGTTTTTT.

This rearrangement joins TRBV9 to TRBJ2-1; maybe TRBD2 (6 bases). Trimming removed 4 bases at V and 4 bases at J, with 15 bases between. The CDR3 has 15 amino acids. Germline V lookup: CDR1 SGDLS, CDR2 YYNGEE. CDR3 bases: TGTGCCAGCAGCCGCGGGGATAGCGCATACAATGAGCAGTTCTTC. Protein product: CASSRGDSAYNEQFF. Combining the CDR3 with reference TRBV9 and TRBJ2-1 gives the whole variable domain DSGVTQTPKHLITATGQRVTLRCSPRSGDLSVYWYQQSLDQGLQFLIQYYNGEERAKGNILERFSAQQFPDLHSELNLSSLELGDSALYFCASSRGDSAYNEQFFGPGTRLTVL.

The rearrangement joins TRBV14 to TRBJ1-3, with D possibly being TRBD1 (5 bases). The CDR3 extends over 15 amino acids. Germline V gene lookup returns CDR1 SGHDN and CDR2 FVKESK. V was shortened by 4 bases and J by 2 bases, with 12 bases between the two germline ends. CDR3 sequence (DNA): TGTGCCAGCAGCCCTGCCGGGACTGCTGGAAACACCATATATTTT. Encoded protein: CASSPAGTAGNTIYF. Complete variable domain (other parts from reference TRBV14 and TRBJ1-3): EAGVTQFPSHSVIEKGQTVTLRCDPISGHDNLYWYRRVMGKEIKFLLHFVKESKQDESGMPNNRFLAERTGGTYSTLKVQPAELEDSGVYFCASSPAGTAGNTIYFGEGSWLTVV.

To note about this clone: The same CDR3 arises from other DNA sequences in this sample as well. The chain recombines TRBV5-1 with TRBJ1-1; 8 bases are a match to TRBD1. Germline V gene sequence: CDR1 SGHRS, CDR2 YFSETQ. J was trimmed by 1 base and V by 4 bases; bases with no gene match: 3. The CDR3 runs 14 residues. DNA of the CDR3: TGCGCCAGCAGCCCGGGGACAGGGAACACTGAAGCTTTCTTT. It is translated as CASSPGTGNTEAFF.

This chain links TRBV6-1 with TRBJ2-1; 9 nucleotides match TRBD1. The germline V gene has CDR1 MNHNS and CDR2 SASEGT. Trimming at V came to 6 bases and at J to 3 bases, leaving 3 bases not matched to a gene. CDR3 length: 14 residues. The DNA of the CDR3 is TGTGCCAGCAGCCGACAGGGGGTCTACAATGAGCAGTTCTTC. Residues: CASSRQGVYNEQFF.

V gene TRBV9 combines with J gene TRBJ1-6; TRBD1 aligns across 8 bases. J gave up 6 bases and V 3 bases, and 11 bases lay outside the gene matches. CDR3 length equals 17 residues. The germline CDR1 and CDR2 sequences are SGDLS and YYNGEE. For the CDR3, the DNA is TGTGCCAGCAGCGGACTACAGGGGGTAAGGAGTAATTCACCCCTCCACTTT. This gives the protein CASSGLQGVRSNSPLHF. Filled out from reference TRBV9 and TRBJ1-6, the complete variable domain reads DSGVTQTPKHLITATGQRVTLRCSPRSGDLSVYWYQQSLDQGLQFLIQYYNGEERAKGNILERFSAQQFPDLHSELNLSSLELGDSALYFCASSGLQGVRSNSPLHFGNGTRLTVT.

This clone has just one count. The rearrangement uses TRBV2 and TRBJ1-5; tentative D call: TRBD1 (5 bases). Between the trimmed V and J ends, which lost 7 bases and 7 bases, there was a span of 14 bases. CDR3 length: 13 residues. CDR1 and CDR2 (germline): SNHLY, FYNNEI. The CDR3 bases are TGTGCCAGCATTTTCAGGGAGGGGCAGCCCCAGCATTTT. Translating it yields CASIFREGQPQHF.

This clone was observed a single time. The chain recombines TRBV2 with TRBJ1-1; D is unresolved. V lost 3 bases to trimming and J lost 6 bases, with 14 bases between them. Germline-derived CDR1 and CDR2 are SNHLY and FYNNEI. CDR3 size: 14 residues. This CDR3 is CASSDLIGSPEAFF. The CDR3, as DNA: TGTGCCAGCAGTGATTTGATCGGGTCGCCTGAAGCTTTCTTT.

The chain recombines TRBV11-2 with TRBJ2-7; 8 nucleotides agree with TRBD2. Unmatched junction bases numbered 6, after V lost 2 bases and J lost 3 bases. This CDR3 is 15 amino acids long. Germline lookup yields CDR1 SGHAT and CDR2 FQNNGV. CDR3 sequence (DNA): TGTGCCAGCAGCTTAATAGCGGGAAGACTCTACGAGCAGTACTTC. Amino acid sequence: CASSLIAGRLYEQYF.

V usage is TRBV5-1 and J usage is TRBJ2-5, with D uncertain. The CDR3 runs 17 residues. Trimming shortened V by 4 bases and J by 0 bases, and 19 bases separated the two germline ends. Germline V lookup: CDR1 SGHRS, CDR2 YFSETQ. CDR3 sequence reads: CASSPLPGSLNQETQYF. Here the CDR3 DNA reads TGCGCCAGCAGCCCCTTACCCGGGTCTTTAAACCAAGAGACCCAGTACTTC.

The genes are TRBV11-3 and TRBJ2-5; 7 nucleotides line up with TRBD2. Germline V lookup: CDR1 SGHNT, CDR2 YENEEA. V lost 5 bases and J lost 9; bases outside the gene matches: 6. The CDR3 covers 12 residues. CDR3 sequence: CASSLGGEAQYF. The CDR3, as DNA: TGTGCCAGCAGCCTGGGGGGGGAGGCCCAGTACTTC.

This clone showed up just a few times. V gene TRBV13 combines with J gene TRBJ2-1; D call uncertain. With 4 bases removed from V and 9 bases from J, the gap between germline ends came to 7 bases. This CDR3 region has 11 residues. Germline V gene lookup returns CDR1 PRHDT and CDR2 FYEKMQ (reference sequence). The CDR3 loop is CASSYAGEQFF. In DNA, the CDR3 is TGTGCCAGCAGCTACGCAGGTGAGCAGTTCTTC.

This clone has a handful of counts. This chain joins TRBV2 and TRBJ1-5, with D tentatively TRBD1 (5 bases). The CDR3 spans 13 residues. CDR1 and CDR2 (germline): SNHLY, FYNNEI. Trimming took off 3 bases at V and 4 bases at J, with 7 bases between the two ends. The DNA of the CDR3 is TGTGCCAGCAGTGAGGACATTAATCAGCCCCAGCATTTT. Translating gives CASSEDINQPQHF.

V and J are TRBV2 and TRBJ1-5; TRBD1 agrees at 9 bases. Trimming cost V 6 bases and J 1 base; bases outside gene matches: 1. This CDR3 comprises 14 residues. Germline lookup yields CDR1 SNHLY and CDR2 FYNNEI. CDR3 DNA sequence: TGTGCCAGCAGAGACAGGGGGAGCAATCAGCCCCAGCATTTT. Amino acid sequence: CASRDRGSNQPQHF. The full variable domain, completed using reference TRBV2 and TRBJ1-5, is EPEVTQTPSHQVTQMGQEVILRCVPISNHLYFYWYRQILGQKVEFLVSFYNNEISEKSEIFDDQFSVERPDGSNFTLKIRSTKLEDSAMYFCASRDRGSNQPQHFGDGTRLSIL.

This chain joins TRBV6-6 and TRBJ1-1, with D unresolved. CDR3 length equals 14 residues. V was pared by 6 bases and J by 5 bases, with 16 bases between. From germline, CDR1 is MNHNY and CDR2 SVGAGI (reference sequence). In nucleotides, the CDR3 is TGTGCCAGCAGACCATCCGGGGTTTGGACTGAAGCTTTCTTT. Translated, it gives CASRPSGVWTEAFF.

The chain employs TRBV30 and TRBJ2-1, with 9 bases matching TRBD1. Per germline, CDR1 GTSNPN and CDR2 SVGIG (reference sequence). J gave up 7 bases and V 1 base, and 8 bases lay outside the gene matches. The CDR3 runs 15 residues. In DNA, the CDR3 is TGTGCCTGGAGTGACCCATACGACAGGGGGAATGAGCAGTTCTTC. The encoded protein is CAWSDPYDRGNEQFF.